This is a list of T cell receptor beta chains from one sample in a study of T cell responses to AZD1222 COVID-19 vaccine. The repertoire was sequenced with immunoSEQ multiplex PCR; TCRdb's copy has only in-frame clones and lacks some. The sample contains about 140,000 clones, 92% of which appear only once. The sequences come from peripheral blood, collected 28 days after the second AZD1222 dose. These TCRs come from an adult who received the AZD1222 COVID-19 vaccine. Both conserved end residues are part of each CDR3. Fields, in order: CDR3 length, clone size, V gene, J gene, D gene, CDR3 protein, CDR3 DNA. The D gene is left open where the match is weak. Clone size is stated in some rows and not others, as once, few, many or a class when expanded.

13	NA	TRBV6-5	TRBJ2-7	NA	CASAKDSSYEQYF	TGTGCCAGCGCCAAGGACAGCTCCTACGAGCAGTACTTC
16	NA	TRBV5-4	TRBJ2-1	TRBD2	CASSRTSGRTYNEQFF	TGTGCCAGCAGCCGGACTAGCGGGAGGACTTACAATGAGCAGTTCTTC
16	NA	TRBV7-8	TRBJ2-1	TRBD1	CASSERGGQVANEQFF	TGTGCCAGCAGCGAGAGAGGGGGACAGGTAGCCAATGAGCAGTTCTTC
17	NA	TRBV7-9	TRBJ1-2	NA	CASSPLAVSIQDYGYTF	TGTGCCAGCAGCCCCCTGGCTGTATCAATCCAAGACTATGGCTACACCTTC
16	once	TRBV6-2/TRBV6-3	TRBJ1-3	NA	CASSYRDPGSGNTIYF	TGTGCCAGCAGTTACCGGGACCCCGGCTCTGGAAACACCATATATTTT
15	NA	TRBV2	TRBJ2-2	TRBD2	CASRLAGGEPGELFF	TGTGCCAGCAGGCTAGCGGGAGGCGAACCCGGGGAGCTGTTTTTT
16	once	TRBV21-1	TRBJ2-3	NA	CASSKDRVRVADTQYF	TGTGCCAGCAGCAAAGATCGAGTCAGGGTGGCAGATACGCAGTATTTT
12	NA	TRBV6-5	TRBJ2-3	NA	CASSPPGPTQYF	TGTGCCAGCAGTCCCCCGGGACCCACGCAGTATTTT
14	NA	TRBV2	TRBJ2-1	NA	CARGEESSYNEQFF	TGTGCCAGAGGGGAGGAGAGCTCCTACAATGAGCAGTTCTTC
13	NA	TRBV15	TRBJ1-2	NA	CATSRLRVDGYTF	TGTGCCACCAGCAGGTTGAGGGTGGATGGCTACACCTTC
11	NA	TRBV20-1	TRBJ1-1	NA	CSARERGMDFF	TGCAGTGCTAGAGAGAGGGGGATGGATTTCTTT
13	NA	TRBV19	TRBJ1-4	NA	CASRPGGFEKLFF	TGTGCCAGTAGGCCGGGGGGATTCGAAAAACTGTTTTTT
16	NA	TRBV7-2	TRBJ2-2	NA	CASSLAYRVVTGELFF	TGTGCCAGCAGCTTAGCCTACAGGGTTGTCACCGGGGAGCTGTTTTTT
16	NA	TRBV21-1	TRBJ1-4	NA	CASSSGHSRANEKLFF	TGTGCCAGCAGCTCGGGACACTCCAGAGCTAATGAAAAACTGTTTTTT
15	NA	TRBV9	TRBJ2-7	TRBD2	CASSVSGLASYEQYF	TGTGCCAGCAGCGTATCGGGACTAGCCTCCTACGAGCAGTACTTC
14	NA	TRBV3-1/TRBV3-2	TRBJ1-6	TRBD1	CASSSGTGASPLHF	TGTGCCAGCAGCTCCGGGACAGGGGCTTCACCCCTCCACTTT
13	NA	TRBV10-3	TRBJ1-2	NA	CAIGGRGYYGYTF	TGTGCCATCGGTGGCAGGGGTTACTATGGCTACACCTTC
15	NA	TRBV6-1	TRBJ1-3	TRBD1	CASSDGQGRGNTIYF	TGTGCCAGCAGTGATGGACAGGGACGTGGAAACACCATATATTTT
13	once	TRBV19	TRBJ2-7	TRBD2	CASMKREGYEQYF	TGTGCCAGTATGAAGCGGGAGGGTTACGAGCAGTACTTC
14	NA	TRBV9	TRBJ1-6	NA	CASSAATWASPLHF	TGTGCCAGCAGCGCAGCCACCTGGGCCTCACCCCTCCACTTT
12	NA	TRBV2	TRBJ2-7	NA	CASRREVYEQYF	TGTGCCAGCCGAAGGGAGGTATACGAGCAGTACTTC
14	NA	TRBV9	TRBJ1-1	TRBD1	CASSARTGPTEAFF	TGTGCCAGCAGCGCCCGGACAGGACCCACTGAAGCTTTCTTT
20	NA	TRBV4-3	TRBJ2-7	NA	CASSQEKRQAGELSSYEQYF	TGCGCCAGCAGCCAAGAAAAGAGACAGGCTGGGGAACTTAGCTCCTACGAGCAGTACTTC
13	NA	TRBV30	TRBJ2-5	TRBD2	CAWSVKAGKTQYF	TGTGCCTGGAGTGTGAAAGCGGGAAAGACCCAGTACTTC
15	NA	TRBV30	TRBJ2-7	TRBD2	CAWTPGLAASYEQYF	TGTGCCTGGACTCCGGGACTAGCGGCCTCCTACGAGCAGTACTTC
17	NA	TRBV7-8	TRBJ1-2	TRBD1	CASSPGTGGVVYYGYTF	TGTGCCAGCAGCCCCGGGACAGGGGGCGTTGTGTACTATGGCTACACCTTC
15	NA	TRBV7-2	TRBJ2-1	TRBD2	CASSLRTSGSIEQFF	TGTGCCAGCAGCCTCCGGACTAGCGGGAGCATTGAGCAGTTCTTC
11	once	TRBV7-3	TRBJ2-2	NA	CASKFAGELFF	TGTGCCAGCAAGTTTGCCGGGGAGCTGTTTTTT
14	few	TRBV7-9	TRBJ2-2	NA	CASSLGDNTGELFF	TGTGCCAGCAGCTTAGGGGACAACACCGGGGAGCTGTTTTTT
17	NA	TRBV4-3	TRBJ1-2	NA	CASSQARGQGVGYGYTF	TGCGCCAGCAGCCAAGCGCGTGGGCAGGGAGTAGGGTATGGCTACACCTTC
15	NA	TRBV11-3	TRBJ2-3	NA	CASSLGGAGTDTQYF	TGTGCCAGCAGCTTAGGGGGGGCTGGCACAGATACGCAGTATTTT
14	NA	TRBV11-2	TRBJ1-2	NA	CASSPTGANYGYTF	TGTGCCAGCAGCCCGACGGGAGCTAACTATGGCTACACCTTC
13	NA	TRBV9	TRBJ1-1	NA	CASSVDRNTEAFF	TGTGCCAGCAGCGTAGATCGCAACACTGAAGCTTTCTTT
14	NA	TRBV5-6	TRBJ2-5	NA	CASSLARRLETQYF	TGTGCCAGCAGCTTGGCCCGGAGGCTAGAGACCCAGTACTTC
13	NA	TRBV24-1	TRBJ2-1	NA	CATSGSSYNEQFF	TGTGCCACCAGTGGCAGTTCCTACAATGAGCAGTTCTTC
16	NA	TRBV7-3	TRBJ2-3	TRBD2	CASSPRLADTTDTQYF	TGTGCCAGCAGTCCTCGACTAGCGGATACAACAGATACGCAGTATTTT
16	NA	TRBV28	TRBJ1-1	TRBD1	CASSSSPGQGNTEAFF	TGTGCCAGCAGTTCTTCCCCGGGACAGGGTAACACTGAAGCTTTCTTT
14	NA	TRBV19	TRBJ2-6	NA	CASSQGSGANVLTF	TGTGCCAGTAGTCAGGGCTCTGGGGCCAACGTCCTGACTTTC
13	NA	TRBV7-2	TRBJ1-6	NA	CASSLERVSPLHF	TGTGCCAGCAGCTTAGAGCGGGTCTCACCCCTCCACTTT
14	NA	TRBV29-1	TRBJ1-1	NA	CSVKAPLGGTEAFF	TGCAGCGTTAAGGCCCCGTTGGGGGGTACTGAAGCTTTCTTT
15	NA	TRBV7-8	TRBJ2-7	NA	CASSSPTLLFYEQYF	TGTGCCAGCAGCTCACCCACACTGCTGTTCTACGAGCAGTACTTC
15	NA	TRBV7-8	TRBJ2-5	TRBD2	CASSPGRGREETQYF	TGTGCCAGCAGCCCCGGGAGGGGAAGAGAAGAGACCCAGTACTTC
14	once	TRBV10-1	TRBJ2-1	NA	CASSLSGLYNEQFF	TGCGCCAGCAGCCTCTCGGGACTCTACAATGAGCAGTTCTTC
15	NA	TRBV28	TRBJ1-2	NA	CASSPRDQGIYGYTF	TGTGCCAGCAGTCCCCGGGATCAGGGAATCTATGGCTACACCTTC